The 9 T cell receptor beta chains presented below share a single source sample, sequenced in a study of identical twins' blood T cells. TCRdb re-called the 5' RACE reads with MiXCR, one entry per CDR3 protein. The data hold a few hundred thousand distinct CDR3 sequences, with 28% observed a single time. The sequenced material came from PBMCs. The receptor source for this set is a woman between 18 and 49 years old in good health.

In DNA form, the CDR3 reads TGCGCCAGCAGATTAGACCCGGGGCGGAACACTGAAGCTTTCTTT. This encodes CASRLDPGRNTEAFF. This chain connects TRBV5-1 to TRBJ1-1, with D perhaps TRBD1 (5 bases). Looked up from germline, CDR1 is SGHRS and CDR2 is YFSETQ. The germline V and J ends were trimmed by 5 bases and 1 base, with 15 bases remaining between them. This CDR3 comprises 15 residues.

This clonotype showed up many times. This chain links TRBV10-3 with TRBJ2-1; TRBD2 aligns across 10 bases. Per germline, CDR1 ENHRY and CDR2 SYGVKD. V lost 7 bases to trimming and J lost 9 bases; unmatched junction nucleotides: 9. This CDR3 comprises 14 residues. CDR3 sequence reads: CAITPGLANLEQFF. CDR3 in DNA: TGTGCCATCACCCCGGGACTAGCGAATCTTGAGCAGTTCTTC.

The chain recombines TRBV7-9 with TRBJ2-3; possibly TRBD1 for D (6 bases). Trimming removed 7 bases at V and 4 bases at J, with 15 bases between. Germline V gene sequence: CDR1 SEHNR, CDR2 FQNEAQ (reference sequence). There are 14 residues in the CDR3. CDR3 loop: CASIMRGGSDTQYF. The CDR3, as DNA: TGTGCCAGCATTATGAGAGGGGGATCAGATACGCAGTATTTT.

J is TRBJ1-4 and V is TRBV10-2, with D uncertain. Germline assignment: CDR1 WSHSY and CDR2 SAAADI. This CDR3 region has 13 residues. Trimming took 2 bases from V and 7 from J, leaving 8 bases between them. The CDR3 reads CASSERRSEKLFF. The DNA of the CDR3 is TGCGCCAGCAGTGAGCGGAGGAGTGAAAAACTGTTTTTT.

This clonotype has only a few counts. The chain links TRBV9 to TRBJ1-1, with D hard to call. The CDR3 length is 14 residues. Germline-derived CDR1 and CDR2 are SGDLS and YYNGEE. Trimming stripped 4 bases from V and 1 base from J, with 11 bases between. The CDR3 reads CASSTGPRNTEAFF. CDR3 bases: TGTGCCAGCAGCACCGGACCAAGGAACACTGAAGCTTTCTTT. Together with reference TRBV9 and TRBJ1-1, the CDR3 gives the full variable domain: DSGVTQTPKHLITATGQRVTLRCSPRSGDLSVYWYQQSLDQGLQFLIQYYNGEERAKGNILERFSAQQFPDLHSELNLSSLELGDSALYFCASSTGPRNTEAFFGQGTRLTVV.

The V call is TRBV20-1, the J call TRBJ1-1, with TRBD1 identical over 8 bases. With V trimmed by 0 bases and J by 1 base, 7 bases remained unmatched. Per germline, CDR1 DFQATT and CDR2 SNEGSKA (reference sequence). The CDR3 length is 16 residues. CDR3 DNA sequence: TGCAGTGCTAGAGATCGGCTTCAGGGGGCGAACACTGAAGCTTTCTTT. Residues: CSARDRLQGANTEAFF.

This clonotype was seen only once. J is TRBJ2-1 and V is TRBV5-5; 7 bases fit TRBD2. This CDR3 is built from 15 residues. Trimming removed 1 base from V and 3 bases from J; junction bases left unmatched: 4. Germline V lookup: CDR1 SGHKS, CDR2 YYEKEE (reference sequence). The CDR3 is CASSLSAGVYNEQFF. The CDR3 DNA sequence: TGTGCCAGCAGCTTGAGTGCGGGGGTCTACAATGAGCAGTTCTTC.

V is TRBV27 and J is TRBJ1-5; D uncertain. This CDR3 contains 15 residues. CDR1 and CDR2 from the germline V gene are MNHEY and SMNVEV (reference sequence). The V end lost 3 bases, the J end lost 0 bases, and 9 bases lay between the germline ends. The CDR3 DNA follows: TGTGCCAGCAGTTTTGAAGGATATAGCAATCAGCCCCAGCATTTT. Its translation is CASSFEGYSNQPQHF.

The sample holds many counts of this clonotype. This chain uses TRBV13 with TRBJ2-3; TRBD2 agrees at 8 bases. This CDR3 is built from 16 residues. Germline lookup yields CDR1 PRHDT and CDR2 FYEKMQ (reference sequence). V was clipped by 5 bases and J by 2 bases; unmatched bases: 9. Here the CDR3 DNA reads TGTGCCAGCAGCAGTACGCAGCGGGAGTACACAGATACGCAGTATTTT. Protein sequence: CASSSTQREYTDTQYF. The variable domain in full, completed from reference TRBV13 and TRBJ2-3, reads AAGVIQSPRHLIKEKRETATLKCYPIPRHDTVYWYQQGPGQDPQFLISFYEKMQSDKGSIPDRFSAQQFSDYHSELNMSSLELGDSALYFCASSSTQREYTDTQYFGPGTRLTVL.